These 23 T cell receptor beta chains came from one sample sequenced in a study of T cells expressing NK-cell markers. TCRdb re-analyzed the 5' RACE reads; it lists each CDR3 protein once, without DNA. Its table lists about 550,000 distinct CDR3 sequences. Sequencing was done on a sample of blood T cells: a sorted CD56 or NKG2C T cell subset, CD4+ or CD8+ T cells, or bulk PBMC T cells (not recorded which). These receptors were obtained from a man aged 18 to 35 in good health.

This rearrangement joins TRBV18 to TRBJ2-5; TCRdb lists TRBD1, though no DNA is available to test this call. Germline loops: CDR1 KGHSH, CDR2 LQKENI. The CDR3 length is 14 residues. This CDR3 reads CASSPIGDVETQYF.

The chain has TRBV19 and TRBJ2-7. This CDR3 spans 14 amino acids. CDR1 and CDR2 (germline): LNHDA, SQIVND (reference sequence). Here the CDR3 reads CASSIVGKSYEQYF.

The rearrangement links TRBV6-1 to TRBJ2-1; TCRdb's D call, TRBD2, is unchecked because there is no DNA. The germline gives CDR1 MNHNS, CDR2 SASEGT. The length of the CDR3 is 16 residues. CDR3 amino acids: CASSLGLAGVYNEQFF.

The chain joins TRBV12-3 or TRBV12-4 to TRBJ2-1; TCRdb's D call of TRBD1 is untestable without DNA. The CDR3 covers 13 residues. The CDR3 sequence is CASTLDRFNEQFF.

The chain recombines TRBV20-1 with TRBJ2-1; TCRdb outputs TRBD2, but without DNA this stays unchecked. The CDR3 runs 15 residues. The V gene's germline CDR1 is DFQATT and CDR2 SNEGSKA (reference sequence). Here the CDR3 reads CSAIVLGAGPDEQFF.

The chain recombines TRBV7-3 with TRBJ1-2; the TRBD1 assignment by TCRdb is unverifiable without DNA. CDR1 is SGHTA, CDR2 FQGTGA, per germline. The CDR3 length is 15 residues. The chain's CDR3 is CASSLTGEGVYGYTF.

The chain joins TRBV7-9 to TRBJ2-2; TCRdb designates TRBD1, a call that cannot be tested without DNA. Looked up from germline, CDR1 is SEHNR and CDR2 is FQNEAQ (reference sequence). The CDR3 sequence is 16 residues long. This CDR3 is CASSLAQGIGAGELFF.

The gene calls are TRBV12-3 or TRBV12-4 and TRBJ2-3; TCRdb calls TRBD2, which cannot be checked without DNA. This CDR3 is 12 amino acids long. CDR3 sequence reads: CASSSSGTSRDF.

The chain combines TRBV12-3 or TRBV12-4 with TRBJ2-1. The CDR3 runs to 11 residues. This CDR3 reads CASRASNEQFF.

CDR3 loop: CASCLSSGAQETQYF. The chain recombines TRBV7-2 with TRBJ2-5; without DNA, the TCRdb call of TRBD2 cannot be checked. This CDR3 spans 15 amino acids. Germline V gene lookup returns CDR1 SGHTA and CDR2 FQGNSA.

CDR3 loop: CASSVSPGSNQPQHF. The rearrangement uses TRBV5-1 and TRBJ1-5. CDR1 and CDR2 (germline): SGHRS, YFSETQ. The length of the CDR3 is 15 residues.

The chain joins TRBV14 to TRBJ2-1; TCRdb lists TRBD2, though no DNA is available to test this call. Germline lookup yields CDR1 SGHDN and CDR2 FVKESK. CDR3 size: 16 residues. CDR3 sequence reads: CASSSALAGGINEQFF.

This sequence joins TRBV5-1 and TRBJ2-1; TCRdb's D call of TRBD1 is untestable without DNA. Per germline, CDR1 SGHRS and CDR2 YFSETQ. This CDR3 comprises 15 residues. CDR3 region: CASSPGPSGFNEQFF.

This chain joins TRBV12-3 or TRBV12-4 and TRBJ2-1. The CDR3 length is 12 residues. CDR3 residues: CASSFRGIVWFF.

This rearrangement joins TRBV4-1 to TRBJ2-1; the TRBD1 assignment by TCRdb is unverifiable without DNA. Germline loops: CDR1 MGHRA, CDR2 YSYEKL. The CDR3 contains 13 residues. The CDR3 here is CASKGTTDNEQFF.

The chain carries TRBV20-1 and TRBJ2-2. CDR1 is DFQATT, CDR2 SNEGSKA, per germline (reference sequence). This CDR3 has 11 amino acids. CDR3 protein: CSAQFYGELFF.

V usage is TRBV12-3 or TRBV12-4 and J usage is TRBJ1-5. This CDR3 region has 16 residues. The CDR3: CASSLVVGGGNQPQHF.

The chain links TRBV12-3 or TRBV12-4 to TRBJ2-2; TCRdb's D call of TRBD1 is untestable without DNA. The CDR3 contains 14 residues. CDR3 in amino acids: CASTRGRSVGELFF.

The V gene is TRBV4-2, the J gene TRBJ2-1. This CDR3 has 14 residues. Germline CDR1 LGHNA, CDR2 YNFKEQ. The CDR3 loop reads CASSQDTIGNEQFF.

The gene calls are TRBV4-1 and TRBJ2-1; there is no DNA to check the TCRdb D call of TRBD1. This CDR3 contains 16 residues. CDR1 is MGHRA and CDR2 is YSYEKL in the germline V gene. The CDR3 sequence is CASSQEAPDREVGQFF.

The rearrangement links TRBV2 to TRBJ2-3; TCRdb's D call, TRBD1, is unchecked because there is no DNA. The CDR3 runs to 18 residues. Looked up from germline, CDR1 is SNHLY and CDR2 is FYNNEI. The CDR3 here is CASSEIPPPSPSTDTQYF.

The chain recombines TRBV14 with TRBJ2-5. The CDR3 runs 13 residues. Per germline, CDR1 SGHDN and CDR2 FVKESK. The CDR3 sequence is CASSQGAAETQYF.

This rearrangement joins TRBV28 to TRBJ2-7; TCRdb selects TRBD2, and the lack of DNA leaves this call unchecked. The germline gives CDR1 MDHEN, CDR2 SYDVKM. The CDR3 totals 15 residues. CDR3 residues: CASSGGLAGGKEQYF.